This TCR beta chain was identified in a study of Ad26.COV2.S vaccination and SARS-CoV-2 variants. About the research overall: Donor was assigned to the Ad26.COV2.S arm of trial COV1001. Once, or twice with 56 days between doses, Ad26.COV2.S was given intramuscularly.

Worth noting for this clone: Its antigen remains unknown.

Described treatment: about 20 received Ad26.COV2.S at low or high dose, single or two shots; about 5 received placebo; per-sample allocation not given. It was on day 63 after the first vaccine or placebo injection that samples were taken. Study-wide points: TCR breadth and depth analyses may have underestimated total T cell responses.

Sequencing was performed with immunoSEQ multiplex PCR; in TCRdb, only in-frame clones are kept and a portion is missing. The table includes some 460,000 clones, 80% to 90% detected once. Germline V CDR1 and CDR2: SGDLS, YYNGEE. With 3 bases clipped from V and 6 bases from J, the junction kept 7 bases outside the gene matches. There are 15 residues in the CDR3. The chain employs TRBV9 and TRBJ2-3; 10 bases line up with TRBD2. This TCR came from a person between 18 and 59 years old who received the Ad26.COV2.S COVID-19 vaccine or a placebo. The sample in question was peripheral blood, obtained in a trial of Ad26.COV2.S vaccine versus placebo. CDR3 in amino acids: CASSGSGRPGDTQYF. CDR3 sequence (DNA): TGTGCCAGCAGCGGTAGCGGGAGGCCTGGGGATACGCAGTATTTT.